These 20 T cell receptor beta chains came from one sample sequenced in a study of blood T cells in healthy people across ages. For the second PCR, which ran for roughly 6 to 12 cycles, a sample-barcoded 5' primer and a J-beta primer mix were used. TCRdb passed the 5' RACE reads through MiXCR, listing each CDR3 protein once. The sample lists over 550,000 distinct CDR3 sequences; 25% to 30% were seen once. The material sequenced was blood. The origin of the receptors is a woman older than 75 in good health.

The rearrangement joins TRBV12-3 or TRBV12-4 to TRBJ2-3; 8 bases fit TRBD2. This CDR3 is 17 amino acids long. Germline trimming cut 2 bases from V and 4 bases from J; bases unmatched to any gene: 11. The CDR3 DNA is TGTGCCAGCAGTTTACGCCGGTCGGGGGGGAGCGCAGATACGCAGTATTTT. The encoded protein is CASSLRRSGGSADTQYF.

This clonotype was detected only once. A much larger clone lies a single base off, so this may be a read error. The V call is TRBV20-1, the J call TRBJ1-5; D is possibly TRBD1 (5 bases). This CDR3 has 12 amino acids. Per the germline V gene, CDR1 is DFQATT and CDR2 is SNEGSKA (reference sequence). This CDR3 reads CRAFRGDQPQHF. The CDR3 nucleotides are TGCAGGGCCTTTCGGGGGGATCAGCCCCAGCATTTT.

Worth noting for this clonotype: This may arise from a read error, as a much more abundant clone is one base away. The V call is TRBV12-3 or TRBV12-4, the J call TRBJ1-1; D might be TRBD1 (5 bases). The CDR3 is made up of 12 amino acids. The CDR3 nucleotides read TGTGCCTGCAGTTACCGGACACTTGAAGCTTTCTTT. This sequence encodes CACSYRTLEAFF.

Ten or more counts support this clonotype. This chain uses TRBV5-1 with TRBJ2-3; 7 positions match TRBD1. After removal of 1 base from V and 1 base from J, the junction contained 6 bases not matched to a gene. Germline V lookup: CDR1 SGHRS, CDR2 YFSETQ. The CDR3 contains 16 residues. The CDR3 DNA reads as TGCGCCAGCAGCTTGCGACAGGGTGGAGGCACAGATACGCAGTATTTT. Its translation is CASSLRQGGGTDTQYF.

In its sample, this clonotype was seen a few times. A much larger clone lies a single base off, so this may be a read error. This rearrangement joins TRBV11-2 to TRBJ2-5; 8 bases map to TRBD2. The CDR3 is made up of 15 amino acids. CDR1 and CDR2 (germline): SGHAT, FQNNGV. V lost 8 bases and J lost 11; bases outside the gene matches: 19. The CDR3: CASYWGAGDYNEQYF. In DNA form, the CDR3 reads TGTGCCAGCTACTGGGGAGCGGGGGATTACAATGAGCAGTACTTC.

About this clonotype itself: Germline is not matched at one junction end, which may reflect a read error. The chain recombines TRBV18 with TRBJ1-1; 7 nucleotides line up with TRBD1. The CDR3 runs to 15 residues. CDR1 is KGHSH, CDR2 LQKENI, per germline. CDR3 region: CASSPQGQANTEAFF. The CDR3 DNA sequence: TGTGCCAGCTCTCCACAGGGGCAAGCGAACACTGAAGCTTTCTTT.

Remarks on this clonotype: A read error may explain this, as a much larger clone is one base away. The chain has TRBV7-6 and TRBJ2-7; 8 positions agree with TRBD2. Germline V gene data show CDR1 as SGHVS and CDR2 as FNYEAQ. CDR3 length: 14 amino acids. CDR3 coding DNA: TGTGCCAGCAACTTAGACGGGGGGGGCGACGAGCAGTACTTC. Encoded protein: CASNLDGGGDEQYF.

Ten or more counts support this clonotype. CDR3 sequence: CASSLAGIWVNQPQHF. The CDR3 DNA sequence: TGTGCCAGCAGCTTAGCGGGGATATGGGTAAATCAGCCCCAGCATTTT. The genes are TRBV7-2 and TRBJ1-5; D gene uncertain. V was clipped by 0 bases and J by 4 bases, with 13 bases between them. Germline CDR1 reads SGHTA; CDR2 reads FQGNSA. The CDR3 covers 16 residues.

This chain uses TRBV3-1 with TRBJ1-1; no firm D call. Trimming took off 4 bases at V and 3 bases at J, with 15 bases between the two ends. Germline lookup yields CDR1 LGHDT and CDR2 YNNKEL (reference sequence). This CDR3 has 15 amino acids. The CDR3 nucleotides are TGTGCCAGCAGCCCCGGGCCGCTAGGCGACACTGAAGCTTTCTTT. Translation gives CASSPGPLGDTEAFF.

In its sample, this clonotype was seen many times. The rearrangement links TRBV29-1 to TRBJ2-7; 7 bases match TRBD1. Per the germline V gene, CDR1 is SQVTM and CDR2 is ANQGSEA. This CDR3 spans 15 amino acids. After removal of 6 bases from V and 9 bases from J, the junction contained 20 bases not matched to a gene. The DNA for the CDR3 is TGCAGCGTCGAGATGGACAGGTCCAGGGTCAGGGTGCAGTACTTC. Encoded protein: CSVEMDRSRVRVQYF.

The chain joins TRBV27 to TRBJ1-1; D gene unclear. The length of the CDR3 is 15 residues. V lost 2 bases and J lost 6, with 16 bases in between. Per germline, CDR1 MNHEY and CDR2 SMNVEV (reference sequence). The CDR3 coding sequence is TGTGCCAGCAGTTTACCGGCGGCCAGAAGGGCTGAAGCTTTCTTT. Its protein is CASSLPAARRAEAFF.

As to this clonotype: A much larger clone differs by one base, so this may be a read error. The V call is TRBV29-1, the J call TRBJ2-1, with 15 positions matching TRBD2. Germline V CDR1 and CDR2: SQVTM, ANQGSEA. This CDR3 spans 14 amino acids. The junction had 10 bases not matched to a gene; V was cut back by 6 bases and J by 13 bases. The CDR3 region has the DNA TGCAGCGTAGAGAGGACTAGCGGGGGGGAGACCCAGTTCTTC. Protein: CSVERTSGGETQFF.

Note on this clonotype: A read error may explain this, as a much larger clone is one base away. The chain has TRBV10-3 and TRBJ2-7, with 9 bases aligning to TRBD2. Trimming removed 11 bases from V and 7 bases from J; junction bases left unmatched: 9. Germline values: CDR1 ENHRY, CDR2 SYGVKD. The CDR3 covers 12 residues. CDR3 in amino acids: CAVGTSYNEQYF. CDR3 bases: TGTGCCGTCGGGACTAGCTACAATGAGCAGTACTTC.

The chain joins TRBV6-1 to TRBJ2-3; maybe TRBD1 (6 bases). The CDR3 totals 16 residues. Trimming removed 1 base from V and 6 bases from J, with 17 bases in between. Per the germline V gene, CDR1 is MNHNS and CDR2 is SASEGT. The CDR3: CASSEDGTFRADTQYF. As DNA, the CDR3 is TGTGCCAGCAGTGAAGACGGGACATTTCGGGCCGATACGCAGTATTTT.

Details on this clonotype: The junction departs from germline at one end; a sequencing error may be responsible. The chain joins TRBV19 to TRBJ2-7; D perhaps matches TRBD2 (6 bases). This CDR3 region has 14 residues. Germline CDR1 LNHDA, CDR2 SQIVND (reference sequence). For the CDR3, the DNA is TGTACCAGTAGTTCGGGGACTTCGCCCTACGAGCAGTACTTC. This encodes CTSSSGTSPYEQYF.

The rearrangement joins TRBV20-1 to TRBJ2-1; TRBD1 is a possible D gene (6 bases). CDR3 size: 14 residues. Trimming shortened V by 1 base and J by 4 bases, and 11 bases separated the two germline ends. The germline V gene has CDR1 DFQATT and CDR2 SNEGSKA (reference sequence). The CDR3 sequence: CSARGTAPYNEQFF. In DNA form, the CDR3 reads TGCAGTGCTAGAGGGACAGCCCCTTACAATGAGCAGTTCTTC.

This clonotype was detected many times. The V and J genes are TRBV2 and TRBJ2-7, with D perhaps TRBD2 (6 bases). Germline V gene data show CDR1 as SNHLY and CDR2 as FYNNEI. V was pared by 1 base and J by 2 bases, with 18 bases between. This CDR3 spans 17 amino acids. CDR3 bases: TGTGCCAGCAGTGAAGGAAGGAGGGTTGGGGATCCCTACGAGCAGTACTTC. The encoded protein is CASSEGRRVGDPYEQYF.

This clonotype has a handful of counts. The chain has TRBV30 and TRBJ2-5; D is perhaps TRBD2 (6 bases). V was cut by 3 bases and J by 5 bases, with 13 bases left in between. The germline CDR1 and CDR2 sequences are GTSNPN and SVGIG (reference sequence). The CDR3 spans 13 residues. The DNA for the CDR3 is TGTGCCTGGAGCAGACTAGTAGGGGAGACCCAGTACTTC. This encodes CAWSRLVGETQYF.

This clonotype was seen many times. The chain is built from TRBV12-3 or TRBV12-4 and TRBJ2-3, with D perhaps TRBD1 (6 bases). This CDR3 has 17 residues. V shed 5 bases and J shed 0 bases, with 18 bases lying between them. CDR3 nucleotide sequence: TGTGCCAGCAGTCCAGAGGGACACGAATCTAGCACAGATACGCAGTATTTT. It translates to CASSPEGHESSTDTQYF.

Many counts were recorded for this clonotype. The chain joins TRBV7-2 to TRBJ1-5, with unresolved D. Germline assignment: CDR1 SGHTA and CDR2 FQGNSA. Trimming pared 1 base from V and 0 bases from J, leaving 4 bases between. CDR3 size: 14 residues. The CDR3 loop reads CASSLEYSNQPQHF. In nucleotides, the CDR3 is TGTGCCAGCAGCTTAGAATATAGCAATCAGCCCCAGCATTTT.